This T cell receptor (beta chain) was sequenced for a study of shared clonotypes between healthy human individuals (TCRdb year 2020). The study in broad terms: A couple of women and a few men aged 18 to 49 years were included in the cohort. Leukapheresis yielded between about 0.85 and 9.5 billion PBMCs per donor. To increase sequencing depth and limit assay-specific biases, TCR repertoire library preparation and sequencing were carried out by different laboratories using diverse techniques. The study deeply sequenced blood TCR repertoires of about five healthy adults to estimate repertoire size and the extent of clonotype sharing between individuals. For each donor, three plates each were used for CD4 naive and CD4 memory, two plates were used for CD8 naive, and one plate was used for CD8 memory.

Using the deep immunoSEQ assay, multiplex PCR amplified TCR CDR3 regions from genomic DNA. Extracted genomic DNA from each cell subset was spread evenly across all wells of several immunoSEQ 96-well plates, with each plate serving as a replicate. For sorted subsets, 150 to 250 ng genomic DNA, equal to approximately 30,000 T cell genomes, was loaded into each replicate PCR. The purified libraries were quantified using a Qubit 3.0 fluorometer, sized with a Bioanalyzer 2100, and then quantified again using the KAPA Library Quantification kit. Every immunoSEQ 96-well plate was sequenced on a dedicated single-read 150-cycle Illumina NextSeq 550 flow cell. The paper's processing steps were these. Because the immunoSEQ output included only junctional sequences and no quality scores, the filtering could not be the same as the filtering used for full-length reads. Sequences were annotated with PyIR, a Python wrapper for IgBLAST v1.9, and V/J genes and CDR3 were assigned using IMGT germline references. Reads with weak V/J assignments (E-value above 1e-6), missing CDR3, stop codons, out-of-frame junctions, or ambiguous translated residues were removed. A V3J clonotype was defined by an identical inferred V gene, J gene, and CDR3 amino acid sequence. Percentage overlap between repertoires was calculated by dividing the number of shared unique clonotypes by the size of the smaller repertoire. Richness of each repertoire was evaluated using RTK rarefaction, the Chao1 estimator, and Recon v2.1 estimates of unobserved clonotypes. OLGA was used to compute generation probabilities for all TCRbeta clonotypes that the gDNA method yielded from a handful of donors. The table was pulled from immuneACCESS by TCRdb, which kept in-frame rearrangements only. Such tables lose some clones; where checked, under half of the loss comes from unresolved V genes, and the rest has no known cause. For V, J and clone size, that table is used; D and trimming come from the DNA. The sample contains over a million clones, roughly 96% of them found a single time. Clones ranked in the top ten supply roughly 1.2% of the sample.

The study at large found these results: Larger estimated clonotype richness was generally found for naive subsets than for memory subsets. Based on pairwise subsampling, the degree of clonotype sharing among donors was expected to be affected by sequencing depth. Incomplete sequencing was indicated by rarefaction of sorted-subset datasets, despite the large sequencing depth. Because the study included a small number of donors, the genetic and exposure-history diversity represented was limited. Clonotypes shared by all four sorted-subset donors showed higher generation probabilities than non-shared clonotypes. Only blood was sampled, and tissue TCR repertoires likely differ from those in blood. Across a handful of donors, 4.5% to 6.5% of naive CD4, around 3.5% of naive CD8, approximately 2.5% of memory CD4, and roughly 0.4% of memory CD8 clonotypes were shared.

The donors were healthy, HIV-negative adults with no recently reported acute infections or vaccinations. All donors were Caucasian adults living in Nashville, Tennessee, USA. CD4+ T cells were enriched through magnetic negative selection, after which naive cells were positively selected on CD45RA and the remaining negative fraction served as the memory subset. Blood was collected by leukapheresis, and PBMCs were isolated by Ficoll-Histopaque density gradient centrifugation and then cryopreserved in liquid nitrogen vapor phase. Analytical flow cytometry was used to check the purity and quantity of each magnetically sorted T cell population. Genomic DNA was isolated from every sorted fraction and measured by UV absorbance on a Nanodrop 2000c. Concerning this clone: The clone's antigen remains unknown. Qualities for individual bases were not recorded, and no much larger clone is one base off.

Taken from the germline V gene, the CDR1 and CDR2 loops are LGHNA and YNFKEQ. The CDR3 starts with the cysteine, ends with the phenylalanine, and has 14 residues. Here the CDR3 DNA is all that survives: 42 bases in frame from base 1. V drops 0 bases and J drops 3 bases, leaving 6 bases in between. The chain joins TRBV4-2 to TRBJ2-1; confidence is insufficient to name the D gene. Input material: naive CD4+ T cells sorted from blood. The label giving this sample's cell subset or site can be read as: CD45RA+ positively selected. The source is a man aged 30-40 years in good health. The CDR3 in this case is CASSQDAIYNEQFF. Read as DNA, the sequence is TGTGCCAGCAGCCAAGACGCTATCTACAATGAGCAGTTCTTC.